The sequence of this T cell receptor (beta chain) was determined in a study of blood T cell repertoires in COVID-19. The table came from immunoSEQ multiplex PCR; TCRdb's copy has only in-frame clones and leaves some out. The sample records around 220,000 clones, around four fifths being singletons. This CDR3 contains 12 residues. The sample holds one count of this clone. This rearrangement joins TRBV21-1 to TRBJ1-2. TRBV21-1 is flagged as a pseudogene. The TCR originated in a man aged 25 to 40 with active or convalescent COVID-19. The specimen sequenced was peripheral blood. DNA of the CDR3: TGTGCCAGCAGCAAGCCCGGGTGGGGCTACACCTTC. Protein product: CASSKPGWGYTF.